This T cell receptor beta chain was sequenced during a study of Ad26.COV2.S vaccination and SARS-CoV-2 variants (dated by TCRdb to 2020 to 2022). About the full investigation: Donors in the vaccine arm were drawn from COV1001, a phase I-IIa trial of Ad26.COV2.S in healthy adults that was multicentre, randomized, double-blind and placebo-controlled. Ad26.COV2.S was given intramuscularly at 5x10^10 or 1x10^11 viral particles, as a single shot or as two shots 56 days apart. TCRbeta repertoire sequencing served as the tool for gauging how specific and how broad the SARS-CoV-2-reactive T cell receptors were following Ad26.COV2.S vaccination. The TCR-sequenced set comprised about 32 samples: some 19 Ad26.COV2.S vaccine recipients, 5 placebo recipients and 8 SARS-CoV-2 convalescent individuals. Participants in the trial were split at random into five groups of five each, receiving low-dose or high-dose Ad26.COV2.S once or twice, or else placebo on both occasions. Throughout the experiments and outcome assessment, investigators stayed blinded to trial group allocation.

Summary of the overall study and its limitations: Ad26.COV2.S recipients had higher spike-specific TCR breadth than placebo recipients (P = 0.0014). The authors noted that total T cell responses may have been underestimated by the TCR breadth and depth analyses. The study was not powered to compare responses between vaccine doses or regimens. Vaccine and placebo recipients had similar non-spike TCR breadth, a finding consistent with the vaccine containing only spike. After vaccination, substantial breadth of spike-specific CD8+ and CD4+ T cell responses was reported.

Details on this clone: The target of this receptor is not known. No base quality information exists; no much larger clone differs at one position.

Taken from cysteine to phenylalanine, the CDR3 has 13 residues. Only CDR3 DNA is held: 39 bases, read in frame from base 1. Looking up the germline V gene (reference sequence) yields CDR1 MNHEY and CDR2 SMNVEV. Trimming costs V 3 bases and J 10 bases, and their ends lie 10 bases apart. The immunoSEQ Assay was used to sequence TCRbeta CDR3 regions. After extraction, genomic DNA underwent amplification by bias-controlled multiplex PCR, followed by high-throughput sequencing. The authors' analysis ran thus. To quantify the absolute abundance of every unique TCRbeta CDR3 region, sequences were collapsed and filtered. Usable DNA was measured by amplifying reference genes present in all nucleated cells, and TCRbeta template counts were normalized to that usable DNA to estimate T cell fraction. Repertoire TCRs were annotated as SARS-CoV-2-specific by exact matching of V gene, CDR3 amino acid sequence and J gene to a known reactive TCR set. The reference SARS-CoV-2 TCR set came from MIRA and was filtered for enrichment in COVID-19-positive ImmuneCODE repertoires, removing public or cross-reactive TCRs. Based on the MIRA antigens, annotated TCRs were further analysed at the level of specific ORF or position within ORF. Breadth was defined as the number of annotated unique rearrangements divided by the total number of unique productive rearrangements, and depth was defined as the summed frequency of the annotated unique rearrangements. Group comparisons of TCR breadth used two-sided Wilcoxon rank-sum tests. TCRdb holds this immuneACCESS table with in-frame rearrangements only. Some clones are missing; in checked studies, unresolved V genes explain under half, and the rest has no known cause. That table furnishes V, J and clone size, whereas the DNA furnished D and trimming. For this sample there are around 300,000 clones; around 89% appear just once. Around 5.3% of the sample lies in the top ten.

The sample's treatment or condition label, decoded: around 19 received Ad26.COV2.S at low or high dose, single or two shots; several received placebo; per-sample allocation not given. For vaccine and placebo recipients, repertoires were sequenced using samples collected on day 63 after the first injection. Between 29 July and 7 August 2020, Cohort 1b enrolled approximately 26 adults aged 18-55 years at one site in Boston, USA. Ad26.COV2.S consisted of a replication-incompetent adenovirus type 26 vector by which a prefusion-stabilized SARS-CoV-2 spike protein from the original Wuhan strain was expressed.

This sequence uses TRBV27 and TRBJ1-6, with no confidently assigned D gene. This sequence originates from a person aged 18-65 years who received the Ad26.COV2.S COVID-19 vaccine or a placebo. Sequenced material: peripheral blood, taken in a trial of Ad26.COV2.S vaccine versus placebo. The CDR3 region has the sequence CASSFGVRSPLHF. The nucleotide sequence is TGTGCCAGCAGTTTCGGGGTTAGGTCACCCCTCCACTTT.